Shown below are 6 T cell receptor beta chains from a single sample sequenced in a study of blood T cell repertoires in COVID-19. The repertoire was sequenced with immunoSEQ multiplex PCR; TCRdb's copy has only in-frame clones and lacks some. The data show around 50,000 clones, with over 90% seen just once and about 1% held by the top ten. The sequencing sample was made of peripheral blood. The receptors shown here come from a man aged 55 to 69 with COVID-19, enrolled during active disease.

This clone was detected only once. V gene TRBV21-1 combines with J gene TRBJ2-2; the table assigns TRBD1, which was not confirmed against the DNA. TRBV21-1 constitutes a pseudogene. The CDR3 is made up of 16 amino acids. Here the CDR3 reads CASSKEGRDDTGELFF. In DNA form, the CDR3 reads TGTGCCAGCAGCAAAGAAGGCAGGGATGATACCGGGGAGCTGTTTTTT.

The chain joins TRBV21-1 to TRBJ2-2; the table assigns TRBD2, which was not confirmed against the DNA. TRBV21-1 counts as a pseudogene. CDR3 length: 17 residues. The CDR3 region is CASSKVRASSYTGELFF. The DNA for the CDR3 is TGTGCCAGCAGCAAAGTTCGGGCTAGCTCGTACACCGGGGAGCTGTTTTTT.

The J gene is TRBJ1-2, the V gene TRBV28; TRBD1 might be the D (5 bases). CDR3 length equals 13 residues. Germline V gene lookup returns CDR1 MDHEN and CDR2 SYDVKM. V shed 3 bases and J shed 7 bases, with 12 bases lying between them. CDR3 sequence: CASSLSGAGGYTF. CDR3 nucleotide sequence: TGTGCCAGCAGTTTGAGCGGGGCGGGTGGCTACACCTTC.

The gene calls are TRBV29-1 and TRBJ1-3; 7 nucleotides align to TRBD1. Germline-derived CDR1 and CDR2 are SQVTM and ANQGSEA. J lost 2 bases, V lost 6 bases, and 4 bases had no gene match. The CDR3 covers 13 residues. This CDR3 is CSVTTGPGNTIYF. CDR3 nucleotide sequence: TGCAGCGTAACGACAGGGCCTGGAAACACCATATATTTT.

The chain links TRBV10-3 to TRBJ1-1; weak D call: TRBD1 (5 bases). The V gene's germline CDR1 is ENHRY and CDR2 SYGVKD. The V gene lost 2 bases and the J gene lost 4 bases, with 17 bases spanning the gap. This CDR3 is built from 16 residues. The CDR3: CAISEGGTVGTTEAFF. CDR3 nucleotides: TGTGCCATCAGTGAGGGGGGGACCGTTGGGACCACTGAAGCTTTCTTT.

This clone occurred a few times. This chain links TRBV27 with TRBJ1-1, with 9 bases aligning to TRBD1. V shed 6 bases, J shed 1 base, and the junction held 3 bases outside the gene matches. Per germline, CDR1 MNHEY and CDR2 SMNVEV (reference sequence). The CDR3 runs 14 residues. CDR3 nucleotides: TGTGCCAGCAGGGGACAGGGTAGGAACACTGAAGCTTTCTTT. This encodes CASRGQGRNTEAFF.